The rows below give T cell receptor beta chains drawn from one sample of a study of T cell responses to AZD1222 COVID-19 vaccine. TCRdb's table, derived via immunoSEQ multiplex PCR, lists solely in-frame clones and lacks some. The sample lists roughly 96,000 clones; approximately 87% were seen once. The starting material was peripheral blood, obtained on day 0 of AZD1222 vaccination. Receptors were obtained from an adult in good health. The CDR3 runs from the conserved cysteine through the conserved F or W. D genes are given only for firm matches. Clone size is given for some rows only: seen once, a few or many times, or a class if the clone is expanded.

d_call: TRBD1
clone_size: -
j_call: TRBJ1-6
v_call: TRBV7-3
cdr3_aa: CASSLTGDSPLHF
cdr3_nt: TGTGCCAGCAGCTTGACAGGGGATTCACCCCTCCACTTT

d_call: TRBD2
clone_size: once
j_call: TRBJ2-6
v_call: TRBV9
cdr3_aa: CASSSPSGGAGANVLTF
cdr3_nt: TGTGCCAGCAGCTCCCCATCGGGGGGTGCTGGGGCCAACGTCCTGACTTTC

d_call: TRBD2
clone_size: -
j_call: TRBJ2-5
v_call: TRBV18
cdr3_aa: CASSPLVAGGQETQYF
cdr3_nt: TGTGCCAGCTCACCTCTTGTAGCGGGGGGACAAGAGACCCAGTACTTC

d_call: TRBD1
clone_size: -
j_call: TRBJ2-4
v_call: TRBV28
cdr3_aa: CASHKKGARYF
cdr3_nt: TGTGCCAGCCATAAGAAGGGGGCTAGGTACTTC

d_call: TRBD1
clone_size: -
j_call: TRBJ1-6
v_call: TRBV28
cdr3_aa: CASSAPQGGNSPLHF
cdr3_nt: TGTGCCAGCAGCGCCCCACAGGGGGGAAATTCACCCCTCCACTTT

d_call: TRBD2
clone_size: -
j_call: TRBJ2-7
v_call: TRBV5-5
cdr3_aa: CASRTGTSSSYEQYF
cdr3_nt: TGTGCCAGCAGAACCGGGACTAGCAGCTCCTACGAGCAGTACTTC

d_call: -
clone_size: -
j_call: TRBJ2-7
v_call: TRBV11-2
cdr3_aa: CASSRFNEQYF
cdr3_nt: TGTGCCAGCAGCAGATTTAACGAGCAGTACTTC

d_call: -
clone_size: -
j_call: TRBJ2-6
v_call: TRBV6-2/TRBV6-3
cdr3_aa: CASSRYRAGANVLTF
cdr3_nt: TGTGCCAGCAGTAGATACAGAGCTGGGGCCAACGTCCTGACTTTC

d_call: -
clone_size: -
j_call: TRBJ2-1
v_call: TRBV5-6
cdr3_aa: CASSLAGTLGNEQFF
cdr3_nt: TGTGCCAGCAGCTTGGCAGGGACTTTGGGGAATGAGCAGTTCTTC

d_call: TRBD1
clone_size: -
j_call: TRBJ2-1
v_call: TRBV5-1
cdr3_aa: CASSPGTASYNEQFF
cdr3_nt: TGCGCCAGCAGCCCCGGGACAGCCTCTTACAATGAGCAGTTCTTC

d_call: -
clone_size: -
j_call: TRBJ1-1
v_call: TRBV5-4
cdr3_aa: CATTISGGTGTEAFF
cdr3_nt: TGTGCCACCACGATTTCAGGAGGGACGGGCACTGAAGCTTTCTTT

d_call: TRBD1
clone_size: once
j_call: TRBJ1-6
v_call: TRBV18
cdr3_aa: CASSQPPTGGSTLHF
cdr3_nt: TGTGCCAGCTCACAACCGCCCACAGGGGGTTCGACCCTCCACTTT

d_call: TRBD2
clone_size: -
j_call: TRBJ2-3
v_call: TRBV6-2/TRBV6-3
cdr3_aa: CASSYSALAGVLTDTQYF
cdr3_nt: TGTGCCAGCAGTTACTCTGCTCTAGCGGGAGTCCTGACAGATACGCAGTATTTT

d_call: -
clone_size: -
j_call: TRBJ2-7
v_call: TRBV20-1
cdr3_aa: CSAWSREQYF
cdr3_nt: TGCAGTGCTTGGTCGCGGGAGCAGTACTTC

d_call: -
clone_size: -
j_call: TRBJ2-7
v_call: TRBV7-2
cdr3_aa: CASSLAGRGAYEQYF
cdr3_nt: TGTGCCAGCAGCTTAGCGGGGAGGGGGGCCTACGAGCAGTACTTC

d_call: -
clone_size: -
j_call: TRBJ1-4
v_call: TRBV28
cdr3_aa: CASSFVRGHEKLFF
cdr3_nt: TGTGCCAGCAGTTTCGTCAGGGGCCATGAAAAACTGTTTTTT

d_call: -
clone_size: once
j_call: TRBJ2-1
v_call: TRBV30
cdr3_aa: CAWSVSSKGGQFF
cdr3_nt: TGTGCCTGGAGTGTATCCAGCAAGGGTGGGCAGTTCTTC

d_call: TRBD1
clone_size: -
j_call: TRBJ1-5
v_call: TRBV6-2/TRBV6-3
cdr3_aa: CASSYKTGDSNQPQHF
cdr3_nt: TGTGCCAGCAGTTACAAAACAGGGGATAGCAATCAGCCCCAGCATTTT

d_call: -
clone_size: -
j_call: TRBJ1-2
v_call: TRBV5-1
cdr3_aa: CASSLQGGSGYTF
cdr3_nt: TGCGCCAGCAGCTTGCAGGGAGGGTCTGGCTACACCTTC

d_call: -
clone_size: few
j_call: TRBJ2-7
v_call: TRBV28
cdr3_aa: CASSERISGLNEQYF
cdr3_nt: TGTGCCAGCAGTGAGCGGATATCAGGGCTTAACGAGCAGTACTTC

d_call: TRBD1
clone_size: -
j_call: TRBJ2-7
v_call: TRBV2
cdr3_aa: CASRKGTVPIEYF
cdr3_nt: TGTGCCAGCAGGAAAGGGACAGTGCCGATTGAGTACTTC

d_call: -
clone_size: -
j_call: TRBJ2-5
v_call: TRBV7-9
cdr3_aa: CASSLAGPGTQYF
cdr3_nt: TGTGCCAGCAGCTTAGCGGGCCCGGGGACCCAGTACTTC

d_call: TRBD2
clone_size: -
j_call: TRBJ2-3
v_call: TRBV27
cdr3_aa: CASSPWTSGRTDTQYF
cdr3_nt: TGTGCCAGCAGTCCGTGGACTAGCGGACGCACAGATACGCAGTATTTT

d_call: -
clone_size: -
j_call: TRBJ1-4
v_call: TRBV5-1
cdr3_aa: CASSLMGLANEKLFF
cdr3_nt: TGCGCCAGCAGCTTGATGGGGCTTGCTAATGAAAAACTGTTTTTT

d_call: TRBD1
clone_size: once
j_call: TRBJ1-3
v_call: TRBV10-3
cdr3_aa: CASKQGLDSGNTIYF
cdr3_nt: TGTGCCTCTAAACAGGGGCTAGACTCTGGAAACACCATATATTTT

d_call: -
clone_size: -
j_call: TRBJ2-7
v_call: TRBV7-2
cdr3_aa: CASSPPAVYEQYF
cdr3_nt: TGTGCCAGCAGCCCCCCTGCCGTCTACGAGCAGTACTTC

d_call: TRBD1
clone_size: -
j_call: TRBJ2-7
v_call: TRBV7-9
cdr3_aa: CASSQWTGSSYEQYF
cdr3_nt: TGTGCCAGCAGCCAATGGACAGGAAGCTCCTACGAGCAGTACTTC

d_call: TRBD1
clone_size: -
j_call: TRBJ1-2
v_call: TRBV5-4
cdr3_aa: CASSPGGASYGYTF
cdr3_nt: TGTGCCAGCAGCCCAGGGGGAGCTTCCTATGGCTACACCTTC

d_call: -
clone_size: -
j_call: TRBJ1-4
v_call: TRBV10-3
cdr3_aa: CATAENEKLFF
cdr3_nt: TGTGCCACGGCCGAAAATGAAAAACTGTTTTTT

d_call: -
clone_size: -
j_call: TRBJ2-2
v_call: TRBV19
cdr3_aa: CASSIVLAANTGELFF
cdr3_nt: TGTGCCAGTAGTATAGTACTAGCAGCGAACACCGGGGAGCTGTTTTTT

d_call: -
clone_size: -
j_call: TRBJ2-3
v_call: TRBV3-1/TRBV3-2
cdr3_aa: CASSQVADTQYF
cdr3_nt: TGTGCCAGCAGCCAAGTGGCCGATACGCAGTATTTT

d_call: TRBD2
clone_size: few
j_call: TRBJ2-7
v_call: TRBV5-1
cdr3_aa: CASRGSGSIDEQYF
cdr3_nt: TGCGCCAGCAGGGGGAGCGGGAGTATCGACGAGCAGTACTTC

d_call: TRBD2
clone_size: -
j_call: TRBJ2-1
v_call: TRBV5-4
cdr3_aa: CASSPGVAGGRNEQFF
cdr3_nt: TGTGCCAGCAGCCCCGGGGTAGCGGGAGGCCGGAATGAGCAGTTCTTC

d_call: -
clone_size: -
j_call: TRBJ2-3
v_call: TRBV2
cdr3_aa: CATKTRGATRTDTQYF
cdr3_nt: TGTGCCACGAAGACTCGGGGCGCCACCCGCACAGATACGCAGTATTTT

d_call: -
clone_size: few
j_call: TRBJ1-1
v_call: TRBV27
cdr3_aa: CASSSAQGTEAFF
cdr3_nt: TGTGCCAGCAGTTCCGCACAGGGAACTGAAGCTTTCTTT

d_call: -
clone_size: -
j_call: TRBJ2-2
v_call: TRBV20-1
cdr3_aa: CSASHGGQNTGELFF
cdr3_nt: TGCAGTGCTAGTCATGGAGGGCAGAACACCGGGGAGCTGTTTTTT

d_call: TRBD1
clone_size: -
j_call: TRBJ2-1
v_call: TRBV18
cdr3_aa: CASSRGTGTNNEQFF
cdr3_nt: TGTGCCAGCTCACGGGGGACAGGGACTAACAATGAGCAGTTCTTC

d_call: TRBD1
clone_size: -
j_call: TRBJ2-2
v_call: TRBV27
cdr3_aa: CASSLRNRGESGGELFF
cdr3_nt: TGTGCCAGCAGTTTAAGGAACAGGGGGGAATCGGGCGGGGAGCTGTTTTTT

d_call: TRBD2
clone_size: -
j_call: TRBJ2-3
v_call: TRBV27
cdr3_aa: CASSPPGLAGPSTDTQYF
cdr3_nt: TGTGCCAGCAGTCCTCCGGGGCTAGCGGGGCCTAGCACAGATACGCAGTATTTT

d_call: TRBD2
clone_size: few
j_call: TRBJ2-3
v_call: TRBV4-2
cdr3_aa: CASSQGTSGPYTDTQYF
cdr3_nt: TGTGCCAGCAGCCAAGGGACTAGCGGACCCTACACAGATACGCAGTATTTT

d_call: -
clone_size: once
j_call: TRBJ1-5
v_call: TRBV28
cdr3_aa: CASRGGGSNQPQHF
cdr3_nt: TGTGCCAGCAGAGGAGGGGGTAGCAATCAGCCCCAGCATTTT

d_call: TRBD1
clone_size: -
j_call: TRBJ2-7
v_call: TRBV28
cdr3_aa: CASSTISRTGRSYEQYF
cdr3_nt: TGTGCCAGCAGTACTATTTCCCGGACAGGTCGATCCTACGAGCAGTACTTC

d_call: -
clone_size: -
j_call: TRBJ2-4
v_call: TRBV4-3
cdr3_aa: CASSQDLQVHRGLAKNIQYF
cdr3_nt: TGCGCCAGCAGCCAAGATCTCCAGGTCCATAGGGGACTAGCCAAAAACATTCAGTACTTC

d_call: TRBD2
clone_size: -
j_call: TRBJ2-1
v_call: TRBV7-9
cdr3_aa: CASSFVPGLVLNEQFF
cdr3_nt: TGTGCCAGCAGCTTTGTCCCGGGACTAGTACTCAATGAGCAGTTCTTC

d_call: TRBD2
clone_size: -
j_call: TRBJ2-3
v_call: TRBV30
cdr3_aa: CARAASGTTDTQYF
cdr3_nt: TGTGCCAGGGCGGCTAGCGGGACCACAGATACGCAGTATTTT

d_call: -
clone_size: -
j_call: TRBJ2-3
v_call: TRBV19
cdr3_aa: CASSIRQASDTQYF
cdr3_nt: TGTGCCAGTAGTATAAGACAGGCCTCAGATACGCAGTATTTT

d_call: TRBD2
clone_size: -
j_call: TRBJ2-7
v_call: TRBV28
cdr3_aa: CASSAGTSVYEQYF
cdr3_nt: TGTGCCAGCAGTGCCGGGACTAGCGTCTACGAGCAGTACTTC

d_call: TRBD1
clone_size: -
j_call: TRBJ1-1
v_call: TRBV30
cdr3_aa: CAWSALQGINTEAFF
cdr3_nt: TGTGCCTGGAGTGCCTTACAGGGGATCAACACTGAAGCTTTCTTT

d_call: TRBD2
clone_size: -
j_call: TRBJ2-1
v_call: TRBV6-5
cdr3_aa: CASSYSVSSGRNEQFF
cdr3_nt: TGTGCCAGCAGTTACTCTGTGTCTAGCGGGAGGAATGAGCAGTTCTTC

d_call: -
clone_size: -
j_call: TRBJ2-3
v_call: TRBV19
cdr3_aa: CASSITRGSTDTQYF
cdr3_nt: TGTGCCAGTAGTATAACCCGGGGTAGCACAGATACGCAGTATTTT

d_call: -
clone_size: -
j_call: TRBJ1-2
v_call: TRBV4-2
cdr3_aa: CASSQDLEAGKNYGYTF
cdr3_nt: TGTGCCAGCAGCCAAGATCTTGAGGCAGGGAAGAACTATGGCTACACCTTC

d_call: -
clone_size: -
j_call: TRBJ1-2
v_call: TRBV18
cdr3_aa: CASSPPGGDYGYTF
cdr3_nt: TGTGCCAGCTCACCACCGGGGGGGGACTATGGCTACACCTTC

d_call: TRBD2
clone_size: -
j_call: TRBJ2-3
v_call: TRBV12-5
cdr3_aa: CASGLATSRPDTQYF
cdr3_nt: TGTGCTAGTGGTTTGGCGACTAGCCGACCAGATACGCAGTATTTT